This T cell receptor (beta chain) was sequenced for a study of cytomegalovirus exposure and HLA in healthy donors. The CDR3 runs 15 residues. Trimming took 4 bases from V and 2 from J, leaving 14 bases between them. The V gene's germline CDR1 is LGHNA and CDR2 YNFKEQ. The PCR employed 60 Vbeta primers together with 13 Jbeta primers. Produced via immunoSEQ multiplex PCR; TCRdb's table is partial and in-frame only. The sample includes some 170,000 clones, around 86% seen only once; the top ten take approximately 0.87%. Each donor's status was that of a healthy bone marrow donor. Study results and caveats: When the data were analyzed later, several of the most significant clusters appeared to be linked to common viral pathogens.

As for this clone: Its cognate antigen is unknown. The sample carries other DNA sequences with the same CDR3.

The chain employs TRBV4-2 and TRBJ2-5; D remains ambiguous. Sequences were obtained from PBMCs. The sequence was obtained from a girl aged 2 to 9 in good health and CMV-seropositive. As DNA, the CDR3 is TGTGCCAGCAGCCCAGAAGTCCTTGCGCAAGAGACCCAGTACTTC. Amino acids: CASSPEVLAQETQYF.